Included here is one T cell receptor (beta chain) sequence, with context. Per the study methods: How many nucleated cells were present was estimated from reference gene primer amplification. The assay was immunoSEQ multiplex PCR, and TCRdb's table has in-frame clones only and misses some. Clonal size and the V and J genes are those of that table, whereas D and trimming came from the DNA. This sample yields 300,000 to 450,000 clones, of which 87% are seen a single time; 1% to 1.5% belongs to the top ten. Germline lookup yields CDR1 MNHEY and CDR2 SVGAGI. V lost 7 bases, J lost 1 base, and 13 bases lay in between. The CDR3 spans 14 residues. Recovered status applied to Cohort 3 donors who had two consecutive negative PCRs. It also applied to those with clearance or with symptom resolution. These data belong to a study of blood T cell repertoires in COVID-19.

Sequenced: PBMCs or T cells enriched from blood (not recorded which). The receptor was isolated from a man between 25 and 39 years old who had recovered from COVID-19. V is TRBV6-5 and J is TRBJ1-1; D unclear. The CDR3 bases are TGTGCCAGCACTCCAGCGTCGGGGAACACTGAAGCTTTCTTT. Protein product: CASTPASGNTEAFF.